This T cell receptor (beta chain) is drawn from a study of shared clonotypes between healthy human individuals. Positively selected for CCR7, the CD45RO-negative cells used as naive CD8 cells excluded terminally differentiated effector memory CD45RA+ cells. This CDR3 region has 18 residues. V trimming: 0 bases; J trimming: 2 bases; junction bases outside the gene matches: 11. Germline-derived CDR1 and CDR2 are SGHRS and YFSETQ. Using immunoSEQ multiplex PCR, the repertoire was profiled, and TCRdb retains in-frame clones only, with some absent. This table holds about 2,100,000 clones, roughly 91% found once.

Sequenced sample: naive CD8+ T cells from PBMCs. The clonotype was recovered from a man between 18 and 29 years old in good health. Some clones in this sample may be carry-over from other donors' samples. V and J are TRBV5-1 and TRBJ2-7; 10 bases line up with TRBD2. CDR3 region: CASSLGMGSGRPPYEQYF. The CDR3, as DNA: TGCGCCAGCAGCTTGGGGATGGGTAGCGGGAGGCCCCCCTACGAGCAGTACTTC.